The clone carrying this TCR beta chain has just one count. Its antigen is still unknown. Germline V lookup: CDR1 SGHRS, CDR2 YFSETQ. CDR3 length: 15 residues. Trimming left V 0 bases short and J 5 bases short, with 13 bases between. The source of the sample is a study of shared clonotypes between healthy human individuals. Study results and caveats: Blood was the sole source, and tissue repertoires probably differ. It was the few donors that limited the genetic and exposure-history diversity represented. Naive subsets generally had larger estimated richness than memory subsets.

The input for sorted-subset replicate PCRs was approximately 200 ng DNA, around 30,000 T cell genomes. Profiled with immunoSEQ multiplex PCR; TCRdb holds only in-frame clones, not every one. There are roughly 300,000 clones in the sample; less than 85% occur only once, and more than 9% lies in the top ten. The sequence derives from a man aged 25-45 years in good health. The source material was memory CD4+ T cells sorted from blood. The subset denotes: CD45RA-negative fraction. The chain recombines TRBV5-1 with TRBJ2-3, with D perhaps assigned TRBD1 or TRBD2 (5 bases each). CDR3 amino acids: CASSLVWGTGDTQYF. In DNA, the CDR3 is TGCGCCAGCAGCTTGGTATGGGGGACCGGAGATACGCAGTATTTT.